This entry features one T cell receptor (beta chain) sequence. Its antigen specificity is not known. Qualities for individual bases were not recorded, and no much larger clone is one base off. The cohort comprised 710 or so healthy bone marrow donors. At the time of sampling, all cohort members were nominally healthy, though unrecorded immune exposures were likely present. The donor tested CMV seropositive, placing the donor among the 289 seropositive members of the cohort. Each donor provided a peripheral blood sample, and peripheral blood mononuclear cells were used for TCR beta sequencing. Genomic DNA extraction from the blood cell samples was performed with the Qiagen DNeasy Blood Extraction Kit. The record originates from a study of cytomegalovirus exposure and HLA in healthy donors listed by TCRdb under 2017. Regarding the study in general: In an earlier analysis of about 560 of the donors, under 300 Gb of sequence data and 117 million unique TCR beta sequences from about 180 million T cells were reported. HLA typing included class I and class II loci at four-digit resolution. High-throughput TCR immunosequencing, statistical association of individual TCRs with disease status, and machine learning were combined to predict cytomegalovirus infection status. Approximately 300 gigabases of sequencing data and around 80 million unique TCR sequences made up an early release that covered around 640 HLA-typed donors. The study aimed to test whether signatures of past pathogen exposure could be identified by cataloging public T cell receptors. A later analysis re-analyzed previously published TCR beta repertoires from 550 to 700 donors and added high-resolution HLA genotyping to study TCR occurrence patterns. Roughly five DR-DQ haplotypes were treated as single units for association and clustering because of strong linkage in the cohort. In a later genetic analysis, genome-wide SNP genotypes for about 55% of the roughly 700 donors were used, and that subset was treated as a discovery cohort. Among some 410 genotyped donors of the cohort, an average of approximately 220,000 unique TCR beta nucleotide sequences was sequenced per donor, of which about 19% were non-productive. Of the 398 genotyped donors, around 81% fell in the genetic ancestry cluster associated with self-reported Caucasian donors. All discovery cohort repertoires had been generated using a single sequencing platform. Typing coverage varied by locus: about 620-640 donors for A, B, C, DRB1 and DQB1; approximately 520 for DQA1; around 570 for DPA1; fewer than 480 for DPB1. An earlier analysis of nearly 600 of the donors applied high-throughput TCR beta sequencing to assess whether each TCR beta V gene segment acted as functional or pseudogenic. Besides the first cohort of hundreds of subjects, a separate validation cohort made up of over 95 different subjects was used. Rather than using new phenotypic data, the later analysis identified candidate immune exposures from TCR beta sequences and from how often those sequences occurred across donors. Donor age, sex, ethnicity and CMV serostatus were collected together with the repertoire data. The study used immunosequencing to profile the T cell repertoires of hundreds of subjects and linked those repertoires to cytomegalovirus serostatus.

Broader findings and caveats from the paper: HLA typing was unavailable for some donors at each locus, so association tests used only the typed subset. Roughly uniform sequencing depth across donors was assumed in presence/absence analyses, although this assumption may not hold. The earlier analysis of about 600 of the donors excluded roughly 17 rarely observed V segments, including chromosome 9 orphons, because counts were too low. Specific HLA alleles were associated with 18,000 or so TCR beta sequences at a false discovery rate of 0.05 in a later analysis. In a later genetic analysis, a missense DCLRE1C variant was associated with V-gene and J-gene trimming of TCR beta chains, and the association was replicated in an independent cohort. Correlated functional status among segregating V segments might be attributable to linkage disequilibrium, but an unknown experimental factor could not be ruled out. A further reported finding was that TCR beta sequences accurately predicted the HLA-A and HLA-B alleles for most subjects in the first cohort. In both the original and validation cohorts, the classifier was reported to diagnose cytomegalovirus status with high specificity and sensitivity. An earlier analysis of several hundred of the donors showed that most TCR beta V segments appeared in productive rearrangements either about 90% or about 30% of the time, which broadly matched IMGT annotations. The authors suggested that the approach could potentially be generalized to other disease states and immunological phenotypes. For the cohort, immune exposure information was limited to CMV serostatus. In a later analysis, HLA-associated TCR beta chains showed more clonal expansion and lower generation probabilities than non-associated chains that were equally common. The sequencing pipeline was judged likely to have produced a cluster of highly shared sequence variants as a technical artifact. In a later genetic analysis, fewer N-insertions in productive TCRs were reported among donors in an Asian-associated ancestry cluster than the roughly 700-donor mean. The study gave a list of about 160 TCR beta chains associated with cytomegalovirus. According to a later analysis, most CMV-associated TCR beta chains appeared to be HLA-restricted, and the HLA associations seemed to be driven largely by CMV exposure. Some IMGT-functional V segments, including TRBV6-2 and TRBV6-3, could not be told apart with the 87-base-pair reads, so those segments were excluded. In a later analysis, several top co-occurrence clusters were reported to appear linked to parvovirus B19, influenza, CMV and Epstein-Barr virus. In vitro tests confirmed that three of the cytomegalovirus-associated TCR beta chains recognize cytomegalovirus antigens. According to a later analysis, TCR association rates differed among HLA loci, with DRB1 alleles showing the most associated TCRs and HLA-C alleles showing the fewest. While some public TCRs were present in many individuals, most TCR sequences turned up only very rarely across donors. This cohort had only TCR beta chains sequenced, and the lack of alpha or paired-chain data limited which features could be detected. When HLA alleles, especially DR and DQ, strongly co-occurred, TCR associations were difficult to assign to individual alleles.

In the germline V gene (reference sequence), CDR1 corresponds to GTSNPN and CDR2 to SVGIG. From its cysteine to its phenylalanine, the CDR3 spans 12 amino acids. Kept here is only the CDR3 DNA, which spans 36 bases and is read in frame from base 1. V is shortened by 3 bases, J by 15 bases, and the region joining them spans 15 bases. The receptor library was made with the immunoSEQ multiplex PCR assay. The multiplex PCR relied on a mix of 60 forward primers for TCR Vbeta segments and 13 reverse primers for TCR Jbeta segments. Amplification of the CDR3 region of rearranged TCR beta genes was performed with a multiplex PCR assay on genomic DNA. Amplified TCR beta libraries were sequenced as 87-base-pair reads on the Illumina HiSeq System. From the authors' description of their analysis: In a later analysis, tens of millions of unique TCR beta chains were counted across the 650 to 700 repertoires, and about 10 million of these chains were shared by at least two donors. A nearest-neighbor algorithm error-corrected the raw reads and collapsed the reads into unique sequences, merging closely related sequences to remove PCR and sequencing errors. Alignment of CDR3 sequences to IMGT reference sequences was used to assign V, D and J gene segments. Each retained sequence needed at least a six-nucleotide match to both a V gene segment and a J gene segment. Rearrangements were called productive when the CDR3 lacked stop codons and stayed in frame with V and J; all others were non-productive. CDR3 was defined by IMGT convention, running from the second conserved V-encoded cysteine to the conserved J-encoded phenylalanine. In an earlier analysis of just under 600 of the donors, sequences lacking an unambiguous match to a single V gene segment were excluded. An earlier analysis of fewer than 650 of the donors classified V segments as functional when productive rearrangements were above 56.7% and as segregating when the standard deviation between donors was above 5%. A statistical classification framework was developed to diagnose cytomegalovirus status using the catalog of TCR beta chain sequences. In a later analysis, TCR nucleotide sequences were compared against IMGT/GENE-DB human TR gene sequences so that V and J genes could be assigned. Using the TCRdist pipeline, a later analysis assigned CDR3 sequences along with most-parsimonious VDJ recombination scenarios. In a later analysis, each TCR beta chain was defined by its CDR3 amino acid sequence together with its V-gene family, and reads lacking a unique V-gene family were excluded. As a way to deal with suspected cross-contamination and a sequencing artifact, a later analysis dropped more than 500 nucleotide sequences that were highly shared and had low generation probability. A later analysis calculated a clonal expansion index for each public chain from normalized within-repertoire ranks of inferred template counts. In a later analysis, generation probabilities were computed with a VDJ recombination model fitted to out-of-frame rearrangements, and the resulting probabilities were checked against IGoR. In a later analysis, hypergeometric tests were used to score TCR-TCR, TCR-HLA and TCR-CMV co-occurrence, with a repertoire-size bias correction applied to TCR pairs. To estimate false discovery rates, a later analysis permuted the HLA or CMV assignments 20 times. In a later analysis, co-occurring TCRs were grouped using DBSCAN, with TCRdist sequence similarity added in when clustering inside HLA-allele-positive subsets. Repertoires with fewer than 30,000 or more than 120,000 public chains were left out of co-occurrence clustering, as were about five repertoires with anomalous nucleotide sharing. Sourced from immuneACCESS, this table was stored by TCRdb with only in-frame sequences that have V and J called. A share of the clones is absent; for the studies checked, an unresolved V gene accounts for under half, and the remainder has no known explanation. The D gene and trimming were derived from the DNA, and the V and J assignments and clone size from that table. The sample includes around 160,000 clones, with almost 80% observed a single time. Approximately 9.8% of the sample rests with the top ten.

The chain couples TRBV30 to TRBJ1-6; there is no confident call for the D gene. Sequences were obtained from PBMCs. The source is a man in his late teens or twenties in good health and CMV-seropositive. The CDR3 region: CAWSHLTEYLHF. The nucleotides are TGTGCCTGGAGCCACCTTACAGAGTACCTCCACTTT.